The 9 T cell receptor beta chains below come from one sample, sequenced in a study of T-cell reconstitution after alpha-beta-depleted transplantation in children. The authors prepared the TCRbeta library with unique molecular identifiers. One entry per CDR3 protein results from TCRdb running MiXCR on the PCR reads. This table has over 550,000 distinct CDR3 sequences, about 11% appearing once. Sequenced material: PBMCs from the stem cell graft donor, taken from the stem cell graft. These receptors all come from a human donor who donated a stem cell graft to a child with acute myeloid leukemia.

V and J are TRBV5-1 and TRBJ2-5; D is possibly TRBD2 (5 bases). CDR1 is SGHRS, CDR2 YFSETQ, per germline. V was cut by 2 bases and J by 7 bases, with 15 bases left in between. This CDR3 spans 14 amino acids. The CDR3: CASSFGDEVPTQYF. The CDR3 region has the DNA TGCGCCAGCAGCTTCGGGGATGAAGTTCCGACCCAGTACTTC.

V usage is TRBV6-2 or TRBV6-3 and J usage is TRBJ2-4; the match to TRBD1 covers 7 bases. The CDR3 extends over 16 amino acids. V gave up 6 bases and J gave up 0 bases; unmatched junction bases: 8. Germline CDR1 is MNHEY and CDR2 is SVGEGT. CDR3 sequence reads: CASSFPGQQAKNIQYF. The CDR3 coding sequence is TGTGCCAGCAGCTTCCCGGGACAGCAAGCCAAAAACATTCAGTACTTC.

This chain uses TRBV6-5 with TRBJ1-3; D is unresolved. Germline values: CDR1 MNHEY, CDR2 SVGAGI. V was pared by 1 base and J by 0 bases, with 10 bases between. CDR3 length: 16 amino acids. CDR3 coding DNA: TGTGCCAGCAGTTACTTTCTCAGTAACTCTGGAAACACCATATATTTT. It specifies CASSYFLSNSGNTIYF.

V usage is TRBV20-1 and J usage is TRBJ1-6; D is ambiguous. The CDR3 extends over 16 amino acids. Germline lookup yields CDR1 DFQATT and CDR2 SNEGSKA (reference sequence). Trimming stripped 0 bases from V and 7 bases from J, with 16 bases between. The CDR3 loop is CSARDRLRPRNSPLHF. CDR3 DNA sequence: TGCAGTGCTAGAGATCGGCTGAGGCCACGGAATTCACCCCTCCACTTT.

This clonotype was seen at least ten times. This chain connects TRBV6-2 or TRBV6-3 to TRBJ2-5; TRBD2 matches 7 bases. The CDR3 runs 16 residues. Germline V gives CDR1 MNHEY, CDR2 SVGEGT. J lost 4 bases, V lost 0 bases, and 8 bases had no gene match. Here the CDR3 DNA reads TGTGCCAGCAGTTACTCGGGACTACCTTCCGGAGAGACCCAGTACTTC. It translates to CASSYSGLPSGETQYF.

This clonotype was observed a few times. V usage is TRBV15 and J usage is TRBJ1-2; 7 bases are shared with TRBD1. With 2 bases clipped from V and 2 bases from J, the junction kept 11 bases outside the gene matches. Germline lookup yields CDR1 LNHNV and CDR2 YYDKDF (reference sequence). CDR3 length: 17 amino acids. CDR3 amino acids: CATSRPTERTGNYGYTF. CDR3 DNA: TGTGCCACCAGCAGACCCACTGAAAGGACAGGAAACTATGGCTACACCTTC.

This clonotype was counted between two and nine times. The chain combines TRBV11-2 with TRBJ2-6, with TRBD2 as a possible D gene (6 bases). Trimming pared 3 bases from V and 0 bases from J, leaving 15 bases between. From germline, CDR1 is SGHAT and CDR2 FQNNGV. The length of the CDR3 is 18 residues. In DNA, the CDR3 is TGTGCCAGCAGCTTCCGGGCGGGATTACTCTCTGGGGCCAACGTCCTGACTTTC. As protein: CASSFRAGLLSGANVLTF.

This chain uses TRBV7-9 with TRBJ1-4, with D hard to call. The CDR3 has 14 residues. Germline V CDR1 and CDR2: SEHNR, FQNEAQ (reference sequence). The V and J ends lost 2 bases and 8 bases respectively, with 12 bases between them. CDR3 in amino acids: CASSLPSGGEKLFF. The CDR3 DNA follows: TGTGCCAGCAGCTTACCCAGCGGTGGGGAAAAACTGTTTTTT.

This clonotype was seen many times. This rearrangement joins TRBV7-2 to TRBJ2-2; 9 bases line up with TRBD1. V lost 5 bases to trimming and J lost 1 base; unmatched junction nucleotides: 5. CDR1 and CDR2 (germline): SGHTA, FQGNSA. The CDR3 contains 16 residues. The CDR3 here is CASSPGGQGNTGELFF. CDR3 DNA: TGTGCCAGCAGCCCTGGGGGACAGGGGAACACCGGGGAGCTGTTTTTT.